Shown below are 2 T cell receptor beta chains from a single sample sequenced in a study of regulatory T cells in long-lasting Graves disease. Relying on iRepertoire HTBI primers and Arm-PCR of CDR3 regions, the team built TCR beta libraries. TCRdb itself ran the multiplex PCR reads through MiXCR, one entry per CDR3 protein. The data contain under 450,000 distinct CDR3 sequences, roughly 23% of them singletons. Time point noted: persistent/refractory GD, antithyroid drugs over 5 years with positive TRAb. There was RNA extracted from PBMCs, and the TCR library was made from it. Sequencing was performed on peripheral blood mononuclear cells (PBMCs), taken when the disease was refractory, from a patient treated with antithyroid drugs. The receptors shown here come from a woman aged 40 to 55 with Graves disease.

This clonotype was counted ten times or more. V is TRBV5-1 and J is TRBJ1-1; D not certain. Trimming shortened V by 5 bases and J by 1 base, and 9 bases separated the two germline ends. The CDR3 covers 13 residues. Germline V lookup: CDR1 SGHRS, CDR2 YFSETQ. The DNA of the CDR3 is TGCGCCAGCAGAACTCTACAGAACACTGAAGCTTTCTTT. Translated, it gives CASRTLQNTEAFF.

This clonotype was seen only a few times. The chain employs TRBV19 and TRBJ1-6; D ambiguous. The germline gives CDR1 LNHDA, CDR2 SQIVND (reference sequence). This CDR3 is 12 amino acids long. Trimming pared 3 bases from V and 10 bases from J, leaving 7 bases between. CDR3: CASSITESPLHF. CDR3 in DNA: TGTGCCAGTAGTATCACAGAGTCACCCCTCCACTTT.